These 21 T cell receptor beta chains originate from one sample sequenced in a study of T cell responses to AZD1222 COVID-19 vaccine. Sequencing was performed with immunoSEQ multiplex PCR; in TCRdb, only in-frame clones are kept and a portion is missing. The repertoire holds roughly 99,000 clones, with roughly 90% as singletons. The sample here was peripheral blood, taken on day 0 of AZD1222 vaccination. The source is an adult in good health.

The chain carries TRBV6-4 and TRBJ2-4, with D possibly being TRBD2 (5 bases). The length of the CDR3 is 12 residues. Germline CDR1 MRHNA, CDR2 SNTAGT. V shed 2 bases and J shed 7 bases, with 6 bases lying between them. In nucleotides, the CDR3 is TGTGCCAGCAGTGACAAGCGGAACATTCAGTACTTC. Translating it yields CASSDKRNIQYF.

This clone was recorded only once. CDR3: CASSIGPGGETQYF. The CDR3 nucleotides read TGCGCCAGCAGCATCGGACCCGGGGGCGAGACCCAGTACTTC. The rearrangement links TRBV5-1 to TRBJ2-5, with D perhaps given as TRBD1 or TRBD2 (6 bases each). V was trimmed by 4 bases and J by 5 bases, leaving 15 bases between them. Germline CDR1 and CDR2: SGHRS and YFSETQ. The CDR3 is made up of 14 amino acids.

The rearrangement uses TRBV6-2 or TRBV6-3 and TRBJ2-5; a weak D match, TRBD2 (6 bases). The CDR3 consists of 15 residues. Germline V gene sequence: CDR1 MNHEY, CDR2 SVGEGT. Trimming took off 5 bases at V and 2 bases at J, with 15 bases between the two ends. This CDR3 is CASSPHSSAQETQYF. The DNA for the CDR3 is TGTGCCAGCAGTCCCCACTCTAGCGCACAAGAGACCCAGTACTTC.

The chain carries TRBV10-3 and TRBJ2-7; D is undetermined. The CDR3 has 15 amino acids. The V and J ends lost 0 bases and 2 bases respectively, with 11 bases between them. Germline V gene sequence: CDR1 ENHRY, CDR2 SYGVKD. CDR3 coding DNA: TGTGCCATCAGTGAGTCGAAAGCGCCCGCCTACGAGCAGTACTTC. This codes for CAISESKAPAYEQYF.

The genes are TRBV5-4 and TRBJ1-2, with a possible D match to TRBD1 (5 bases). Germline V gives CDR1 SGHNT, CDR2 YYREEE (reference sequence). CDR3 length: 16 residues. Trimming pared 4 bases from V and 0 bases from J, leaving 16 bases between. Here the CDR3 DNA reads TGTGCCAGCAGCAGCGACAGTCTATACGCTAACTATGGCTACACCTTC. Amino acid sequence: CASSSDSLYANYGYTF.

The J gene is TRBJ1-1, the V gene TRBV18; 9 bases are shared with TRBD1. V dropped 4 bases and J dropped 2; count of bases not matched to a gene: 8. Germline V CDR1 and CDR2: KGHSH, LQKENI. This CDR3 contains 16 residues. CDR3 sequence reads: CASSLSTGGFNTEAFF. DNA for the CDR3: TGTGCCAGCTCACTATCCACAGGGGGCTTTAACACTGAAGCTTTCTTT.

The chain is built from TRBV3-1 (or the pseudogene TRBV3-2) and TRBJ1-1; D gene unclear. Germline V CDR1 and CDR2: LGHDT, YNNKEL (reference sequence). This CDR3 is built from 14 residues. Trimming left V 1 base short and J 4 bases short, with 10 bases between. This CDR3 is CASSQGSVPTEAFF. The CDR3 DNA follows: TGTGCCAGCAGCCAAGGGTCAGTCCCCACTGAAGCTTTCTTT.

DNA of the CDR3: TGTGCCAGCTCCCTAAAGACAGGGGGCGACAGCATATCCTCTGGAAACACCATATATTTT. This encodes CASSLKTGGDSISSGNTIYF. The V gene is TRBV18, the J gene TRBJ1-3, with TRBD1 matching over 10 bases. CDR3 length: 20 amino acids. Germline CDR1 and CDR2: KGHSH and LQKENI. After removal of 6 bases from V and 0 bases from J, the junction contained 17 bases not matched to a gene.

This rearrangement joins TRBV7-3 to TRBJ2-1; D ambiguous. The V and J ends lost 5 bases and 2 bases respectively, with 10 bases between them. The CDR3 covers 14 residues. Germline CDR1 and CDR2: SGHTA and FQGTGA. The CDR3: CASSPREAYNEQFF. The CDR3 nucleotides are TGTGCCAGCAGCCCTCGCGAAGCCTACAATGAGCAGTTCTTC.

The chain recombines TRBV30 with TRBJ2-2; D is perhaps TRBD1 (6 bases). Looked up from germline, CDR1 is GTSNPN and CDR2 is SVGIG (reference sequence). The length of the CDR3 is 14 residues. Between the trimmed V and J ends, which lost 4 bases and 2 bases, there was a span of 11 bases. CDR3 loop: CAWTWTDNTGELFF. CDR3 bases: TGTGCCTGGACGTGGACAGACAACACCGGGGAGCTGTTTTTT. The variable domain in full, with the rest retrieved from reference TRBV30 and TRBJ2-2, is SQTIHQWPATLVQPVGSPLSLECTVEGTSNPNLYWYRQAAGRGLQLLFYSVGIGQISSEVPQNLSASRPQDRQFILSSKKLLLSDSGFYLCAWTWTDNTGELFFGEGSRLTVL.

V gene TRBV6-2 or TRBV6-3 combines with J gene TRBJ1-2; D is ambiguous. Germline values: CDR1 MNHEY, CDR2 SVGEGT. The length of the CDR3 is 14 residues. V was shortened by 0 bases and J by 6 bases, with 11 bases between the two germline ends. CDR3 DNA: TGTGCCAGCAGTTACTCTTCGTCCGGAGATGGCTACACCTTC. Amino acid sequence: CASSYSSSGDGYTF.

CDR3 DNA: TGTGCCATCAGTTCAGGGGGCAATCAGCCCCAGCATTTT. It codes for CAISSGGNQPQHF. V gene TRBV10-3 combines with J gene TRBJ1-5; tentative D call: TRBD1 (6 bases). Germline assignment: CDR1 ENHRY and CDR2 SYGVKD. The CDR3 extends over 13 amino acids. Trimming removed 5 bases at V and 2 bases at J, with 7 bases between.

The chain recombines TRBV5-5 with TRBJ1-1, with 8 nucleotides matching TRBD1. The ends lost 4 bases at V and 2 bases at J; junction bases unmatched: 16. The V gene's germline CDR1 is SGHKS and CDR2 YYEKEE (reference sequence). The CDR3 is 18 residues long. The CDR3 DNA is TGTGCCAGCAGCGAACGGACAGGGTTCATAAAGGTTAACACTGAAGCTTTCTTT. The encoded protein is CASSERTGFIKVNTEAFF.

This rearrangement joins TRBV7-8 to TRBJ1-5, with 7 nucleotides matching TRBD1. V was clipped by 6 bases and J by 7 bases; unmatched bases: 9. Germline CDR1 SGHVS, CDR2 FQNEAQ. This CDR3 region has 14 residues. The CDR3 bases are TGTGCCAGCAGACGACAGGGAGAAGGCCAGCCCCAGCATTTT. Amino acid sequence: CASRRQGEGQPQHF.

The rearrangement links TRBV5-5 to TRBJ1-5; D is perhaps TRBD1 (6 bases). CDR3 length: 16 residues. CDR1 and CDR2 (germline): SGHKS, YYEKEE (reference sequence). V gave up 4 bases and J gave up 6 bases, with 20 bases separating them. CDR3: CASSPAGDMGGQPQHF. DNA for the CDR3: TGTGCCAGCAGCCCGGCCGGGGACATGGGAGGTCAGCCCCAGCATTTT.

V and J are TRBV7-2 and TRBJ2-7, with 9 nucleotides matching TRBD1. Germline V lookup: CDR1 SGHTA, CDR2 FQGNSA. Losses at the gene ends were 3 bases for V and 1 base for J; bases not matched to a gene: 4. The CDR3 covers 15 residues. CDR3 in amino acids: CASSFAGTGSYEQYF. CDR3 bases: TGTGCCAGCAGCTTCGCCGGGACAGGGTCCTACGAGCAGTACTTC.

The genes are TRBV6-5 and TRBJ2-7; no reliable D call. The germline V gene encodes CDR1 MNHEY and CDR2 SVGAGI. The germline V and J ends were trimmed by 0 bases and 5 bases, with 11 bases remaining between them. This CDR3 is built from 14 residues. CDR3 loop: CASSYSYRANEQYF. DNA for the CDR3: TGTGCCAGCAGTTACTCTTACCGAGCGAACGAGCAGTACTTC.

The chain joins TRBV30 to TRBJ2-7, with TRBD1 as a possible D gene (6 bases). Germline CDR1 GTSNPN, CDR2 SVGIG (reference sequence). V lost 2 bases and J lost 10, with 21 bases in between. The CDR3 is made up of 14 amino acids. The CDR3 sequence: CAWSFGRGQSLQYF. CDR3 DNA sequence: TGTGCCTGGAGTTTCGGCAGGGGCCAGTCCCTACAGTACTTC. Complete variable domain (other parts from reference TRBV30 and TRBJ2-7): SQTIHQWPATLVQPVGSPLSLECTVEGTSNPNLYWYRQAAGRGLQLLFYSVGIGQISSEVPQNLSASRPQDRQFILSSKKLLLSDSGFYLCAWSFGRGQSLQYFGPGTRLTVT.

The J gene is TRBJ1-4, the V gene TRBV7-2; D is ambiguous. CDR3 size: 15 residues. Germline CDR1 and CDR2: SGHTA and FQGNSA. V shed 4 bases and J shed 0 bases, with 9 bases lying between them. The CDR3 spells CASSSTMTTNEKLFF. CDR3 coding DNA: TGTGCCAGCAGCTCGACCATGACAACTAATGAAAAACTGTTTTTT.

The J gene is TRBJ2-1, the V gene TRBV5-5; TRBD2 agrees at 11 bases. Trimming removed 0 bases from V and 3 bases from J; junction bases left unmatched: 5. Germline V gene data show CDR1 as SGHKS and CDR2 as YYEKEE (reference sequence). The CDR3 consists of 17 residues. CDR3 amino acids: CASSLAGTSGLYNEQFF. DNA for the CDR3: TGTGCCAGCAGCTTGGCGGGGACTAGCGGCCTCTACAATGAGCAGTTCTTC.

This chain connects TRBV18 to TRBJ1-2; D is possibly TRBD1 (5 bases). CDR3 length: 13 residues. Trimming stripped 2 bases from V and 6 bases from J, with 10 bases between. In germline, CDR1 is KGHSH, CDR2 LQKENI. CDR3 DNA: TGTGCCAGCTCACCAAGCAGGGAGGATGGCTACACCTTC. Amino acids: CASSPSREDGYTF.